This TCR beta chain was retrieved from a study of HIV-infected patients and healthy controls. Alpha and beta constant-region primers primed reverse transcription of around 540 ng RNA. Alpha and beta chain libraries were made separately by chain-specific third strand synthesis with multiplexing indices. MiXCR, run by TCRdb on the 5' RACE reads, gives a single entry per CDR3 protein. The table has 4,500 to 7,000 distinct CDR3 sequences, roughly 10% seen once. The CDR3 runs 16 residues. Germline CDR1 is LNHDA and CDR2 is SQIVND (reference sequence). V lost 3 bases and J 4 bases, leaving 18 bases between the germline ends. Whole blood was used without fractionation, so all unsorted peripheral T cells were included. By share, this clonotype counts as medium-sized.

The V and J genes are TRBV19 and TRBJ1-1; tentative D call: TRBD1 (5 bases). The sequence was obtained from an adult with HIV infection. This specimen consisted of blood, obtained before antiretroviral therapy. CDR3 amino acids: CASSMGYLGRGTEAFF. CDR3 in DNA: TGTGCCAGTAGTATGGGATACCTGGGGCGTGGCACTGAAGCTTTCTTT.